The 32 T cell receptor beta chains given below trace back to one sample, sequenced in a study of shared clonotypes between healthy human individuals. Method: immunoSEQ multiplex PCR; TCRdb's copy keeps in-frame clones and lacks some. The table has about 2.2 million clones, 93% seen once. Naive CD8 populations comprised CD45RO-negative cells positively selected for CCR7, excluding terminally differentiated effector memory CD45RA+ cells. The source material was naive CD8+ T cells from PBMCs. The receptors were gathered from a man aged 18 to 30 in good health. Some clones in this sample may be carry-over from other donors' samples.

The chain joins TRBV27 to TRBJ1-1, with D hard to call. This CDR3 is 15 amino acids long. V lost 2 bases and J 0 bases, leaving 10 bases between the germline ends. Germline CDR1 is MNHEY and CDR2 is SMNVEV (reference sequence). CDR3 loop: CASSLSPDLNTEAFF. CDR3 bases: TGTGCCAGCAGTTTAAGTCCAGACTTGAACACTGAAGCTTTCTTT.

The chain combines TRBV28 with TRBJ2-7; D uncertain. Germline assignment: CDR1 MDHEN and CDR2 SYDVKM. The CDR3 is made up of 15 amino acids. The V and J ends lost 3 bases and 0 bases respectively, with 12 bases between them. The CDR3 protein is CASSFGGDNSYEQYF. The DNA of the CDR3 is TGTGCCAGCAGTTTTGGTGGAGACAACTCCTACGAGCAGTACTTC.

The rearrangement joins TRBV10-1 to TRBJ2-1, with 7 positions matching TRBD1. The germline V gene has CDR1 WNHNN and CDR2 SYGVQD (reference sequence). This CDR3 has 15 amino acids. The junction had 6 bases not matched to a gene; V was cut back by 3 bases and J by 4 bases. CDR3 in DNA: TGCGCCAGCAGTGAACGGGACAGCCTTTACAATGAGCAGTTCTTC. Its translation is CASSERDSLYNEQFF.

The J gene is TRBJ2-1, the V gene TRBV7-8; TRBD2 matches at 12 bases. This CDR3 has 15 residues. V trimming: 1 base; J trimming: 9 bases; junction bases outside the gene matches: 4. Germline assignment: CDR1 SGHVS and CDR2 FQNEAQ. CDR3 coding DNA: TGTGCCAGCAGCTTAGAGACTAGCGGGAGTGCTGAGCAGTTCTTC. It encodes CASSLETSGSAEQFF.

In its sample, this clone was seen a few times. The chain links TRBV7-9 to TRBJ2-2; D not resolved. Germline CDR1 SEHNR, CDR2 FQNEAQ (reference sequence). This CDR3 has 15 amino acids. Trimming left V 2 bases short and J 5 bases short, with 12 bases between. In DNA, the CDR3 is TGTGCCAGCAGCTTATATACGCCCGGGACCGGGGAGCTGTTTTTT. Its translation is CASSLYTPGTGELFF. Filled out from reference TRBV7-9 and TRBJ2-2, the complete variable domain reads DTGVSQNPRHKITKRGQNVTFRCDPISEHNRLYWYRQTLGQGPEFLTYFQNEAQLEKSRLLSDRFSAERPKGSFSTLEIQRTEQGDSAMYLCASSLYTPGTGELFFGEGSRLTVL.

This chain connects TRBV5-1 to TRBJ1-1; 10 bases align to TRBD1. From germline, CDR1 is SGHRS and CDR2 YFSETQ. V dropped 4 bases and J dropped 1; count of bases not matched to a gene: 4. The CDR3 is 15 residues long. In nucleotides, the CDR3 is TGCGCCAGCAGCACAGGGACAGGGGCGAACACTGAAGCTTTCTTT. As protein: CASSTGTGANTEAFF.

This clone showed up just once. The V and J genes are TRBV5-6 and TRBJ2-7, with a weak D call TRBD1 (6 bases). This CDR3 contains 13 residues. Germline CDR1 reads SGHDT; CDR2 reads YYEEEE. The V and J ends lost 1 base and 2 bases respectively, with 7 bases between them. The DNA of the CDR3 is TGTGCCAGCAGCTTGTCAGGGGCCTACGAGCAGTACTTC. This sequence encodes CASSLSGAYEQYF.

On this clone: The same CDR3 also results from other DNA sequences found in this sample. The chain has TRBV28 and TRBJ2-7; 7 bases agree with TRBD1. The junction had 6 bases not matched to a gene; V was cut back by 3 bases and J by 4 bases. CDR1 is MDHEN and CDR2 is SYDVKM in the germline V gene. The CDR3 covers 14 residues. The CDR3 loop is CASSFNRGLYEQYF. The CDR3 DNA follows: TGTGCCAGCAGTTTCAACAGGGGATTGTACGAGCAGTACTTC.

The count of this clone is one. The rearrangement joins TRBV27 to TRBJ2-2; 10 nucleotides match TRBD2. Trimming cost V 4 bases and J 0 bases; bases outside gene matches: 8. CDR3 size: 18 residues. In germline, CDR1 is MNHEY, CDR2 SMNVEV (reference sequence). DNA for the CDR3: TGTGCCAGCAGTTGGTCCGGACTAGCGGCCTCGAACACCGGGGAGCTGTTTTTT. Amino acids: CASSWSGLAASNTGELFF.

This chain links TRBV27 with TRBJ2-2; TRBD1 aligns across 7 bases. The CDR3 has 18 amino acids. Germline V gives CDR1 MNHEY, CDR2 SMNVEV (reference sequence). V trimming: 7 bases; J trimming: 5 bases; junction bases outside the gene matches: 19. The CDR3 coding sequence is TGTGCCAGCACCGACAGACAGGGAAGGTCTCCAATTACCGGGGAGCTGTTTTTT. It translates to CASTDRQGRSPITGELFF.

This rearrangement joins TRBV6-5 to TRBJ2-7, with a possible D match to TRBD2 (5 bases). The CDR3 is 13 residues long. Germline loops: CDR1 MNHEY, CDR2 SVGAGI. Trimming removed 7 bases at V and 4 bases at J, with 14 bases between. The CDR3 nucleotides read TGTGCCAGCACCAAGCGAGGGATGTACGAGCAGTACTTC. Its translation: CASTKRGMYEQYF.

V is TRBV5-1 and J is TRBJ2-1; D is uncertain. Germline V gene sequence: CDR1 SGHRS, CDR2 YFSETQ. The ends were cut back, 1 base at V and 6 bases at J, with 11 bases in the middle. The CDR3 runs 14 residues. CDR3 protein: CASSLLAEPNEQFF. CDR3 in DNA: TGCGCCAGCAGCTTGCTGGCGGAACCCAATGAGCAGTTCTTC.

The gene calls are TRBV27 and TRBJ2-1; TRBD1 might be the D (6 bases). Germline V gene lookup returns CDR1 MNHEY and CDR2 SMNVEV (reference sequence). CDR3 length: 14 residues. Trimming cost V 2 bases and J 5 bases, with 10 bases left between them. CDR3 nucleotide sequence: TGTGCCAGCAGTTTAGTAGGGGGAGACAATGAGCAGTTCTTC. Encoded protein: CASSLVGGDNEQFF.

This sequence joins TRBV7-9 and TRBJ2-1; 13 nucleotides match TRBD2. CDR3 size: 16 residues. CDR1 and CDR2 from the germline V gene are SEHNR and FQNEAQ (reference sequence). V was pared by 5 bases and J by 4 bases, with 5 bases of the junction left unmatched. Written as DNA, the CDR3 is TGTGCCAGCAGCCCACTAGCGGGAGGGTGGTACAATGAGCAGTTCTTC. Translation: CASSPLAGGWYNEQFF.

The rearrangement links TRBV9 to TRBJ2-6; D perhaps matches TRBD1 (5 bases). Germline CDR1 is SGDLS and CDR2 is YYNGEE. Between the trimmed V and J ends, which lost 6 bases and 2 bases, there was a span of 15 bases. This CDR3 region has 16 residues. As DNA, the CDR3 is TGTGCCAGCATAGGTGGCAGGGAACCTGGGGCCAACGTCCTGACTTTC. Residues: CASIGGREPGANVLTF. The full variable domain, completed using reference TRBV9 and TRBJ2-6, is DSGVTQTPKHLITATGQRVTLRCSPRSGDLSVYWYQQSLDQGLQFLIQYYNGEERAKGNILERFSAQQFPDLHSELNLSSLELGDSALYFCASIGGREPGANVLTFGAGSRLTVL.

The V call is TRBV7-8, the J call TRBJ1-1, with D possibly matching TRBD1 (5 bases). The V end lost 3 bases, the J end lost 3 bases, and 11 bases lay between the germline ends. Germline-derived CDR1 and CDR2 are SGHVS and FQNEAQ. The CDR3 covers 14 residues. This CDR3 is CASSFRGVDTEAFF. The CDR3 nucleotides read TGTGCCAGCAGCTTTAGAGGGGTCGACACTGAAGCTTTCTTT.

V is TRBV7-9 and J is TRBJ1-5; a possible D gene is TRBD1 (5 bases). The length of the CDR3 is 15 residues. With 2 bases removed from V and 3 bases from J, the gap between germline ends came to 11 bases. Per the germline V gene, CDR1 is SEHNR and CDR2 is FQNEAQ (reference sequence). In nucleotides, the CDR3 is TGTGCCAGCAGCTTATCCAGGGCCGACAATCAGCCCCAGCATTTT. This translates into CASSLSRADNQPQHF.

Only one count was recorded for this clone. The V gene is TRBV6-5, the J gene TRBJ1-2; D is possibly TRBD1 (6 bases). The V gene lost 9 bases and the J gene lost 4 bases, with 12 bases spanning the gap. The germline V gene has CDR1 MNHEY and CDR2 SVGAGI. CDR3 length: 12 amino acids. The CDR3 loop is CASEGGSYGYTF. CDR3 in DNA: TGTGCCAGTGAGGGGGGGAGCTATGGCTACACCTTC.

The chain recombines TRBV13 with TRBJ1-1, with D possibly being TRBD1 (5 bases). The V gene's germline CDR1 is PRHDT and CDR2 FYEKMQ (reference sequence). The CDR3 extends over 15 amino acids. V gave up 2 bases and J gave up 3 bases, with 13 bases separating them. DNA of the CDR3: TGTGCCAGCAGCTTATTTCAGGGTTCGTACACTGAAGCTTTCTTT. Amino acids: CASSLFQGSYTEAFF.

The chain employs TRBV7-9 and TRBJ2-1; D remains ambiguous. The germline V gene has CDR1 SEHNR and CDR2 FQNEAQ (reference sequence). V dropped 5 bases and J dropped 0 bases, with 17 bases sitting between them. The CDR3 consists of 17 residues. In DNA, the CDR3 is TGTGCCAGCAGCCCCCGGGTAGCTCGCTCCTCCTACAATGAGCAGTTCTTC. Its protein is CASSPRVARSSYNEQFF.

The chain uses TRBV29-1 and TRBJ2-7; 9 nucleotides agree with TRBD1. The CDR3 is made up of 16 amino acids. V was pared by 0 bases and J by 6 bases, with 12 bases of the junction left unmatched. Germline CDR1 is SQVTM and CDR2 is ANQGSEA. CDR3 DNA sequence: TGCAGCGTTGAAGAATCAGGGGAACAGGGGGCATCCGAGCAGTACTTC. The encoded protein is CSVEESGEQGASEQYF.

The chain joins TRBV13 to TRBJ2-7, with D possibly being TRBD2 (6 bases). CDR1 and CDR2 (germline): PRHDT, FYEKMQ (reference sequence). The CDR3 spans 12 residues. Trimming cost V 4 bases and J 10 bases, with 14 bases left between them. CDR3 amino acids: CASSSPEGLQYF. The CDR3 DNA reads TGTGCCAGCAGCTCACCCGAGGGACTTCAGTACTTC.

The chain uses TRBV7-9 and TRBJ2-5, with a possible D match to TRBD1 (6 bases). The J call may be faulty, since TRBJ2-7 better matches the DNA end. The CDR3 consists of 15 residues. Germline loops: CDR1 SEHNR, CDR2 FQNEAQ (reference sequence). CDR3 nucleotide sequence: TGTGCCAGCAGCCCACACAGGGCCAGCCCCTACGAGCAGTACTTC. Translated: CASSPHRASPYEQYF.

V is TRBV2 and J is TRBJ2-7, with 13 bases aligning to TRBD2. The CDR3 totals 18 residues. V trimming: 4 bases; J trimming: 3 bases; junction bases outside the gene matches: 12. The germline CDR1 and CDR2 sequences are SNHLY and FYNNEI. CDR3: CASSGAGTSGIIGYEQYF. For the CDR3, the DNA is TGTGCCAGCAGTGGGGCCGGGACTAGCGGGATAATAGGCTACGAGCAGTACTTC.

This clone has only one observation. This chain joins TRBV19 and TRBJ1-1; weak D call: TRBD1 (6 bases). Germline V gives CDR1 LNHDA, CDR2 SQIVND (reference sequence). V lost 3 bases and J 5 bases, leaving 10 bases between the germline ends. This CDR3 region has 13 residues. The CDR3 loop is CASSMGGWTEAFF. The DNA for the CDR3 is TGTGCCAGTAGTATGGGGGGCTGGACTGAAGCTTTCTTT.

The chain couples TRBV5-6 to TRBJ2-7; D is perhaps TRBD1 or TRBD2 (6 bases each). Trimming took off 3 bases at V and 6 bases at J, with 13 bases between the two ends. The CDR3 spans 13 residues. CDR1 and CDR2 from the germline V gene are SGHDT and YYEEEE. CDR3 coding DNA: TGTGCCAGCAGCTCCAGGGGAGCGGGCGAGCAGTACTTC. This translates into CASSSRGAGEQYF. Drawing the rest from reference TRBV5-6 and TRBJ2-7, the complete variable domain is DAGVTQSPTHLIKTRGQQVTLRCSPKSGHDTVSWYQQALGQGPQFIFQYYEEEERQRGNFPDRFSGHQFPNYSSELNVNALLLGDSALYLCASSSRGAGEQYFGPGTRLTVT.

The J gene is TRBJ2-5, the V gene TRBV2; 11 bases are a match to TRBD2. The CDR3 totals 13 residues. V dropped 9 bases and J dropped 4; count of bases not matched to a gene: 4. CDR1 SNHLY and CDR2 FYNNEI come from the germline V gene. The CDR3 nucleotides read TGTGCCAGAACTAGCGGGAGAGGAGAGACCCAGTACTTC. It specifies CARTSGRGETQYF.

The V call is TRBV7-6, the J call TRBJ2-1, with D unresolved. The CDR3 has 11 amino acids. CDR1 and CDR2 from the germline V gene are SGHVS and FNYEAQ. V gave up 5 bases and J gave up 8 bases, with 7 bases separating them. The CDR3 reads CASSALHEQFF. Here the CDR3 DNA reads TGTGCCAGCAGCGCCCTCCATGAGCAGTTCTTC.

The V call is TRBV15, the J call TRBJ2-4; TRBD2 matches at 12 bases. With V trimmed by 3 bases and J by 1 base, 10 bases remained unmatched. Germline V gene lookup returns CDR1 LNHNV and CDR2 YYDKDF (reference sequence). The CDR3 length is 19 residues. The CDR3 sequence is CATSRKSLAGGRAKNIQYF. The CDR3 nucleotides read TGTGCCACCAGCAGGAAATCTCTAGCGGGAGGGAGGGCCAAAAACATTCAGTACTTC. The full variable domain, in which reference TRBV15 and TRBJ2-4 provide the parts outside the CDR3, is DAMVIQNPRYQVTQFGKPVTLSCSQTLNHNVMYWYQQKSSQAPKLLFHYYDKDFNNEADTPDNFQSRRPNTSFCFLDIRSPGLGDTAMYLCATSRKSLAGGRAKNIQYFGAGTRLSVL.

In regard to this clone: One end of the junction does not line up with germline, which may come from a read error. The J gene is TRBJ2-5, the V gene TRBV7-2; perhaps TRBD1 as D (7 bases). CDR3 length equals 12 residues. Germline V gene lookup returns CDR1 SGHTA and CDR2 FQGNSA. The CDR3 coding sequence is TGTGCCAGCAGCGAACGCGGGACAGTCGTAGACTTC. Its protein product is CASSERGTVVDF.

V is TRBV10-2 and J is TRBJ2-5; maybe TRBD1 (5 bases). Trimming removed 3 bases from V and 3 bases from J, with 14 bases in between. The CDR3 loop spans 15 amino acids. Germline V gene lookup returns CDR1 WSHSY and CDR2 SAAADI. The CDR3, as DNA: TGCGCCAGCAGTGACCAAGACAGTATTAAAGAGACCCAGTACTTC. This codes for CASSDQDSIKETQYF.

The rearrangement joins TRBV9 to TRBJ1-1, with 7 bases fitting TRBD1. CDR3 length: 14 amino acids. V lost 4 bases to trimming and J lost 11 bases; unmatched junction nucleotides: 14. Germline V gene data show CDR1 as SGDLS and CDR2 as YYNGEE. CDR3 sequence (DNA): TGTGCCAGCAGCTCCAGGGGGTCAGGAGACTCGGCTTTCTTT. Amino acid sequence: CASSSRGSGDSAFF.